One sample yielded the 24 T cell receptor beta chains listed below, sequenced in a study of T cells after yellow fever vaccination. TCRdb independently ran MiXCR on the 5' RACE reads; one entry per CDR3 protein. The sample yields around 530,000 distinct CDR3 sequences, roughly a sixth seen once. The material was PBMCs, obtained around 5 days after the first yellow fever vaccination. Source of these receptors: a man aged 18 to 30 who received the YFV17D yellow fever vaccine.

V usage is TRBV6-5 and J usage is TRBJ2-1, with D perhaps matching TRBD2 (5 bases). V lost 0 bases to trimming and J lost 6 bases, with 12 bases between them. The CDR3 covers 15 residues. From germline, CDR1 is MNHEY and CDR2 SVGAGI. CDR3 residues: CASSYSYDYRNEQFF. The CDR3 DNA reads as TGTGCCAGCAGTTACTCGTATGACTACCGCAATGAGCAGTTCTTC.

This clonotype was seen only a few times. The chain couples TRBV20-1 to TRBJ2-3; TRBD2 aligns across 7 bases. This CDR3 has 16 residues. J was trimmed by 3 bases and V by 5 bases; bases with no gene match: 14. Per the germline V gene, CDR1 is DFQATT and CDR2 is SNEGSKA (reference sequence). The CDR3 reads CSALHLDTGGTDTQYF. The CDR3 DNA sequence: TGCAGTGCTCTCCACCTAGATACGGGGGGAACAGATACGCAGTATTTT.

V and J are TRBV11-2 and TRBJ2-2; D unclear. The V end was cut by 5 bases, the J end by 6 bases, with 10 bases between. Per germline, CDR1 SGHAT and CDR2 FQNNGV. The CDR3 consists of 13 residues. The CDR3 coding sequence is TGTGCCAGCAGCGGGTTGGGCTCCGGGGAGCTGTTTTTT. Amino acids: CASSGLGSGELFF. The full variable domain, its missing parts supplied by reference TRBV11-2 and TRBJ2-2, is EAGVAQSPRYKIIEKRQSVAFWCNPISGHATLYWYQQILGQGPKLLIQFQNNGVVDDSQLPKDRFSAERLKGVDSTLKIQPAKLEDSAVYLCASSGLGSGELFFGEGSRLTVL.

The CDR3 coding sequence is TGCAGTGCGGACAGGGGACGCTATGGCTACACCTTC. Its translation is CSADRGRYGYTF. The chain joins TRBV20-1 to TRBJ1-2; 9 bases are a match to TRBD1. Germline assignment: CDR1 DFQATT and CDR2 SNEGSKA (reference sequence). After removal of 6 bases from V and 4 bases from J, the junction contained 3 bases not matched to a gene. The CDR3 runs 12 residues.

The chain uses TRBV6-5 and TRBJ1-5; TRBD1 might be the D (5 bases). The germline V gene has CDR1 MNHEY and CDR2 SVGAGI. The V end lost 3 bases, the J end lost 6 bases, and 18 bases lay between the germline ends. This CDR3 has 16 residues. The CDR3 DNA reads TGTGCCAGCAGTTATTCGGGGGGGATGCAAGGTCAGCCCCAGCATTTT. Its translation is CASSYSGGMQGQPQHF.

This clonotype occurred many times. The rearrangement uses TRBV7-9 and TRBJ1-1, with D unresolved. Trimming shortened V by 5 bases and J by 4 bases, and 14 bases separated the two germline ends. CDR1 and CDR2 from the germline V gene are SEHNR and FQNEAQ (reference sequence). The CDR3 is 14 amino acids. The CDR3 region has the DNA TGTGCCAGCAGCCATCCTTGGGAGGGCACTGAAGCTTTCTTT. It specifies CASSHPWEGTEAFF.

This clonotype was counted between two and nine times. The chain combines TRBV5-1 with TRBJ2-7, with D perhaps TRBD1 (5 bases). Germline loops: CDR1 SGHRS, CDR2 YFSETQ. This CDR3 comprises 13 residues. Between the trimmed V and J ends, which lost 8 bases and 2 bases, there was a span of 14 bases. The CDR3 region is CASSDSTTYEQYF. Written as DNA, the CDR3 is TGCGCCAGTTCCGACAGTACCACCTACGAGCAGTACTTC. The full variable domain, rest sourced from reference TRBV5-1 and TRBJ2-7, is KAGVTQTPRYLIKTRGQQVTLSCSPISGHRSVSWYQQTPGQGLQFLFEYFSETQRNKGNFPGRFSGRQFSNSRSEMNVSTLELGDSALYLCASSDSTTYEQYFGPGTRLTVT.

The sample holds many counts of this clonotype. This sequence joins TRBV7-2 and TRBJ2-2; either TRBD1 or TRBD2 may fit D (5 bases each). The CDR3 totals 13 residues. Between the trimmed V and J ends, which lost 5 bases and 6 bases, there was a span of 10 bases. CDR1 SGHTA and CDR2 FQGNSA come from the germline V gene. The CDR3 nucleotides read TGTGCCAGCAGCCCGAGGGGTGCCGGGGAGCTGTTTTTT. Translation: CASSPRGAGELFF.

V and J are TRBV7-8 and TRBJ2-7; no firm D call. The V gene lost 5 bases and the J gene lost 3 bases, with 11 bases spanning the gap. The germline V gene has CDR1 SGHVS and CDR2 FQNEAQ. This CDR3 region has 13 residues. DNA for the CDR3: TGTGCCAGCAGCCCCTCGCCACGCTACGAGCAGTACGTC. Its translation is CASSPSPRYEQYV.

This clonotype was seen only a few times. DNA of the CDR3: TGTGCCAGCGGACAGAGCTCCTACGAGCAGTACGTC. Residues: CASGQSSYEQYV. The rearrangement joins TRBV2 to TRBJ2-7; tentative D call: TRBD1 (6 bases). Germline V gene lookup returns CDR1 SNHLY and CDR2 FYNNEI. The V end lost 8 bases, the J end lost 0 bases, and 8 bases lay between the germline ends. CDR3 length: 12 residues.

This chain joins TRBV20-1 and TRBJ2-3; 10 positions match TRBD2. The V gene's germline CDR1 is DFQATT and CDR2 SNEGSKA (reference sequence). This CDR3 spans 15 amino acids. J lost 0 bases, V lost 6 bases, and 6 bases had no gene match. CDR3 bases: TGCAGTGCCTCGAGGACTAGCGGTAGCACAGATACGCAGTATTTT. Translating it yields CSASRTSGSTDTQYF.

This rearrangement joins TRBV30 to TRBJ2-1; 8 bases fit TRBD1. This CDR3 region has 13 residues. Germline trimming cut 5 bases from V and 0 bases from J; bases unmatched to any gene: 0. From germline, CDR1 is GTSNPN and CDR2 SVGIG (reference sequence). The DNA for the CDR3 is TGTGCCTGGGGACAGGGCTCCTACAATGAGCAGTTCTTC. Its translation: CAWGQGSYNEQFF.

This clonotype was recorded a few times. V is TRBV5-6 and J is TRBJ2-2; D gene ambiguous. Germline V CDR1 and CDR2: SGHDT, YYEEEE. V dropped 2 bases and J dropped 2 bases, with 7 bases sitting between them. CDR3 size: 14 residues. CDR3 sequence (DNA): TGTGCCAGCAGCTTTTCAGTTAACACCGGGGAGCTGTTTTTT. It is translated as CASSFSVNTGELFF.

J is TRBJ2-1 and V is TRBV9, with TRBD2 identical over 12 bases. V gave up 1 base and J gave up 14 bases; unmatched junction bases: 1. Germline V lookup: CDR1 SGDLS, CDR2 YYNGEE. CDR3 length: 12 residues. CDR3 sequence: CASSVLAGGKFF. CDR3 sequence (DNA): TGTGCCAGCAGCGTACTAGCGGGGGGGAAGTTCTTC.

This clonotype was observed a few times. The chain couples TRBV5-1 to TRBJ1-1, with D maybe TRBD1 (5 bases). V lost 1 base, J lost 4 bases, and 14 bases lay in between. Germline V gene sequence: CDR1 SGHRS, CDR2 YFSETQ. The CDR3 spans 15 residues. CDR3 DNA: TGCGCCAGCAGCTTGTTAAGGGGCAGGGTCACTGAAGCTTTCTTT. Translation: CASSLLRGRVTEAFF.

This clonotype was detected only a few times. The chain uses TRBV7-3 and TRBJ1-5; D remains ambiguous. Germline CDR1 reads SGHTA; CDR2 reads FQGTGA. V was cut by 1 base and J by 2 bases, with 12 bases left in between. The CDR3 spans 16 residues. The CDR3, as DNA: TGTGCCAGCAGCTTAAGTACCCCGTGGGGCAATCAGCCCCAGCATTTT. Amino acid sequence: CASSLSTPWGNQPQHF.

This clonotype was seen at least ten times. The chain employs TRBV5-1 and TRBJ2-1; 7 bases are a match to TRBD2. The CDR3 sequence is 16 residues long. V trimming: 5 bases; J trimming: 4 bases; junction bases outside the gene matches: 12. CDR1 is SGHRS, CDR2 YFSETQ, per germline. For the CDR3, the DNA is TGCGCCAGCAGGGGGGACGGCGGGGGAAAATACAATGAGCAGTTCTTC. This gives the protein CASRGDGGGKYNEQFF.

The chain couples TRBV4-2 to TRBJ1-6; no reliable D call. Trimming cost V 0 bases and J 0 bases, with 9 bases left between them. Germline V gives CDR1 LGHNA, CDR2 YNFKEQ. CDR3 length equals 17 residues. The CDR3 region is CASSQDVQSSYNSPLHF. For the CDR3, the DNA is TGTGCCAGCAGCCAAGATGTCCAGAGCTCCTATAATTCACCCCTCCACTTT.

V is TRBV7-9 and J is TRBJ2-7; perhaps TRBD1 as D (7 bases). V lost 10 bases, J lost 6 bases, and 19 bases lay in between. Looked up from germline, CDR1 is SEHNR and CDR2 is FQNEAQ (reference sequence). This CDR3 is 13 amino acids long. The CDR3 loop reads CAISGGQRTEQYV. The CDR3 DNA reads as TGTGCCATCTCCGGGGGACAGCGGACCGAGCAGTACGTC.

This clonotype has at least ten counts. V is TRBV20-1 and J is TRBJ2-3; 8 bases are shared with TRBD1. V gave up 2 bases and J gave up 3 bases; unmatched junction bases: 1. This CDR3 comprises 13 residues. Per the germline V gene, CDR1 is DFQATT and CDR2 is SNEGSKA (reference sequence). This CDR3 is CSARTGGTDTQYF. DNA for the CDR3: TGCAGTGCTAGAACAGGGGGTACAGATACGCAGTATTTT.

J is TRBJ2-2 and V is TRBV4-3; D may correspond to TRBD1 or TRBD2 (5 bases each). With 0 bases removed from V and 5 bases from J, the gap between germline ends came to 7 bases. The CDR3 is 14 amino acids. Germline lookup yields CDR1 LGHNA and CDR2 YSLEER. The chain's CDR3 is CASSQEEGTGELFF. CDR3 sequence (DNA): TGCGCCAGCAGCCAAGAAGAGGGGACCGGGGAGCTGTTTTTT.

V and J are TRBV24-1 and TRBJ2-1; TRBD2 is a possible D gene (5 bases). The CDR3 totals 15 residues. The ends were cut back, 7 bases at V and 5 bases at J, with 17 bases in the middle. Germline V CDR1 and CDR2: KGHDR, SFDVKD. CDR3 amino acids: CATRNGRVWDNEQFF. In DNA, the CDR3 is TGTGCCACCAGGAACGGGCGGGTCTGGGACAATGAGCAGTTCTTC.

About this clonotype itself: A read error may account for a junction end that differs from germline. The rearrangement joins TRBV30 to TRBJ1-4, with TRBD1 matching over 7 bases. There are 16 residues in the CDR3. The germline V gene encodes CDR1 GTSNPN and CDR2 SVGIG (reference sequence). CDR3 DNA: TGTGCCTGGACCGTCCGAGGCAATACAGGGGCGAGAGGCGTTCGGTTT. Its translation: CAWTVRGNTGARGVRF.

This chain connects TRBV7-3 to TRBJ2-7; 12 bases align to TRBD1. Germline CDR1 is SGHTA and CDR2 is FQGTGA. V was clipped by 6 bases and J by 5 bases; unmatched bases: 8. The CDR3 runs 15 residues. Here the CDR3 DNA reads TGTGCCAGCAGTTGGGACAGGGGGCCGAATAACGAGCAGTACTTC. It encodes CASSWDRGPNNEQYF.